The clone carrying this TCR beta chain has a handful of counts. For TCRbeta, the library was prepared with unique molecular identifiers. MiXCR, run by TCRdb on the PCR reads, gives a single entry per CDR3 protein. The sample comprises about 870,000 distinct CDR3 sequences, approximately 15% of which are singletons, and roughly 5% rests with the top ten. These data belong to a study of T-cell reconstitution after alpha-beta-depleted transplantation in children. V was pared by 6 bases and J by 3 bases, with 14 bases between. Germline V lookup: CDR1 MNHNS, CDR2 SASEGT. The CDR3 totals 14 residues. Specimen: PBMCs, mostly from graft donor cells, collected 360 days after TCRalphabeta/CD19-depleted stem cell transplant. This clonotype originated in a male patient younger than 18 who had a stem cell transplant for acute lymphoblastic leukemia, so the T cells may come from the graft donor. The chain links TRBV6-1 to TRBJ1-2; tentative D call: TRBD1 (5 bases). For the CDR3, the DNA is TGTGCCAGCAGACTTAGGGGAGGTGACTATGGCTACACCTTC. It yields the protein CASRLRGGDYGYTF.